A single TCR beta chain is shown here with its context. Its target is unknown. This sample is drawn from a study of T cell responses to AZD1222 COVID-19 vaccine. The method was immunoSEQ multiplex PCR; TCRdb's version includes in-frame clones alone and lacks a portion of them. The sample yields 100,000 to 150,000 clones, roughly nine tenths seen once. Overall study findings and caveats: Nearly half of spike-specific TCRs reportedly target variant regions that are unmutated in the B.1.351 and B.1.1.7 variants. Clonal diversity may have been underestimated, and the donors were mostly white British, with more females than males. Baseline seropositives among AZD1222 recipients totaled only 5 to 7. Spike was spanned by vaccine-associated CD4 TCRs, with dominance at 160-218 and 743-854.

The sequenced sample was peripheral blood, obtained on day 0 of AZD1222 vaccination. The TCR was taken from an adult in good health.

For the CDR3, the DNA is TGCGCCAGCAGACCGGACAGGGGCGGCACTGAAGCTTTCTTT. It encodes CASRPDRGGTEAFF. V and J are TRBV10-1 and TRBJ1-1; TRBD1 matches 9 bases. V lost 6 bases, J lost 4 bases, and 6 bases stayed unmatched. The CDR3 spans 14 residues. The germline V gene has CDR1 WNHNN and CDR2 SYGVQD (reference sequence).